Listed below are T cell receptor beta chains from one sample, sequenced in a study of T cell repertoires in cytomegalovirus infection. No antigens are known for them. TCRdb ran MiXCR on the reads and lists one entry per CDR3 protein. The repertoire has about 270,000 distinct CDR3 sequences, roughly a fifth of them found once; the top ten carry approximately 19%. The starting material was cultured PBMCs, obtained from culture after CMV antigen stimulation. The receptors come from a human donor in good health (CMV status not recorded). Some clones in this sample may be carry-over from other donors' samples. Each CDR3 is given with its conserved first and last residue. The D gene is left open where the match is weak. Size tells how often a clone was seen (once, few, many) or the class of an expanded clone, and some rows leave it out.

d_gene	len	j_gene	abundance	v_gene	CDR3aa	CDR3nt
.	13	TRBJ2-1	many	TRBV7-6	CASSPGPYNEQFF	TGTGCCAGCAGCCCTGGGCCCTACAATGAGCAGTTCTTC
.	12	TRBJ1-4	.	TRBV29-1	CSVVEGDEKLFF	TGCAGCGTTGTAGAGGGGGATGAAAAACTGTTTTTT
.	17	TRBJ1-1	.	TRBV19	CASSIERRGRGNTEAFF	TGTGCCAGTAGTATAGAGCGGCGTGGCAGGGGAAACACTGAAGCTTTCTTT
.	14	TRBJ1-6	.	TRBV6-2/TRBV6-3	CASSYETGVRPLHF	TGTGCCAGCAGTTACGAGACAGGAGTTCGACCCCTCCACTTT
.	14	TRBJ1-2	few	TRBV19	CASSIRRTDYGYTF	TGTGCCAGTAGTATTCGCAGGACAGACTATGGCTACACCTTC
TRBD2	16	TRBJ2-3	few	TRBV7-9	CASSNGLAEITDTQYF	TGTGCCAGCAGCAACGGACTAGCGGAAATCACAGATACGCAGTATTTT
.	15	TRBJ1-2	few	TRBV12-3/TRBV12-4	CASSPPWSSEGGYTF	TGTGCCAGCAGTCCCCCTTGGAGTTCTGAGGGTGGCTACACCTTC
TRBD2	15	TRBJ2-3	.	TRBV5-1	CASSLEGGRSDTQYF	TGCGCCAGCAGCTTGGAAGGCGGGAGATCAGATACGCAGTATTTT
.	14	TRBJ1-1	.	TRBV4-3	CASSQDVRRTEAFF	TGCGCCAGCAGCCAAGATGTACGGCGGACTGAAGCTTTCTTT
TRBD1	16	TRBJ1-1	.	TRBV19	CASGVRQGILSSEAFF	TGTGCCAGTGGGGTCCGACAGGGGATTTTGTCCTCTGAAGCTTTCTTT
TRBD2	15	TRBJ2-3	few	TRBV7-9	CASSQAGGDTDTQYF	TGTGCCAGCAGCCAAGCGGGAGGAGACACAGATACGCAGTATTTT
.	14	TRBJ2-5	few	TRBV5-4	CASSLVGIRETQYF	TGTGCCAGCAGCTTGGTCGGGATCCGGGAGACCCAGTACTTC
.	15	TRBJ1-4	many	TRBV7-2	CASSLSGARGEKLFF	TGTGCCAGCAGCTTATCAGGGGCGCGAGGTGAAAAACTGTTTTTT